What follows are 23 T cell receptor beta chains derived from one specimen sequenced in a study of response to subunit inactivated influenza vaccine. TCRdb processed the RT-PCR reads anew with MiXCR; each CDR3 protein has one entry. This sample has under 550,000 distinct CDR3 sequences; about 7.2% occur once, and the top ten carry about 12%. The source material was PBMCs from blood, sampled less than 30 months after vaccination. The receptors shown here come from a man between 50 and 70 years old who received an inactivated influenza vaccine.

The genes are TRBV20-1 and TRBJ1-3; D is uncertain. CDR1 DFQATT and CDR2 SNEGSKA come from the germline V gene (reference sequence). V lost 7 bases, J lost 1 base, and 8 bases lay in between. The CDR3 runs 12 residues. In nucleotides, the CDR3 is TGCAGTGTGGGAAGTTCTGGAAACACCATATATTTT. Its translation is CSVGSSGNTIYF.

The chain is built from TRBV9 and TRBJ2-3; D gene unclear. Trimming pared 0 bases from V and 1 base from J, leaving 9 bases between. Looked up from germline, CDR1 is SGDLS and CDR2 is YYNGEE. This CDR3 is built from 15 residues. DNA of the CDR3: TGTGCCAGCAGCGTAGGTGCAGGACGCACAGATACGCAGTATTTT. Amino acids: CASSVGAGRTDTQYF. The whole variable domain, remainder taken from reference TRBV9 and TRBJ2-3, is DSGVTQTPKHLITATGQRVTLRCSPRSGDLSVYWYQQSLDQGLQFLIQYYNGEERAKGNILERFSAQQFPDLHSELNLSSLELGDSALYFCASSVGAGRTDTQYFGPGTRLTVL.

This chain connects TRBV7-9 to TRBJ2-2; tentatively, D is TRBD1 or TRBD2 (5 bases each). The CDR3 totals 16 residues. Trimming removed 5 bases from V and 4 bases from J, with 17 bases in between. Germline CDR1 reads SEHNR; CDR2 reads FQNEAQ (reference sequence). CDR3 bases: TGTGCCAGCAGCCTCTGGGACCACGGGGCCACCGGGGAGCTGTTTTTT. Translation: CASSLWDHGATGELFF.

This clonotype has only a few counts. This chain joins TRBV4-3 and TRBJ2-1; 7 positions match TRBD1. Germline trimming cut 0 bases from V and 4 bases from J; bases unmatched to any gene: 9. CDR1 LGHNA and CDR2 YSLEER come from the germline V gene. There are 17 residues in the CDR3. DNA for the CDR3: TGCGCCAGCAGCCAAGAGAGCTTCGGGACAGATTACAATGAGCAGTTCTTC. Its protein product is CASSQESFGTDYNEQFF.

The chain employs TRBV6-1 and TRBJ1-5, with D possibly TRBD1 on 6 matching bases. The ends were cut back, 8 bases at V and 4 bases at J, with 12 bases in the middle. CDR1 is MNHNS, CDR2 SASEGT, per germline. The CDR3 extends over 13 amino acids. The CDR3 coding sequence is TGTGCCAGCGCCGCAGGGGCAAATCAGCCCCAGCATTTT. This translates into CASAAGANQPQHF.

The chain joins TRBV5-1 to TRBJ2-2, with TRBD2 identical over 13 bases. Germline loops: CDR1 SGHRS, CDR2 YFSETQ. CDR3 size: 17 residues. V shed 3 bases, J shed 3 bases, and the junction held 5 bases outside the gene matches. This CDR3 is CASSSGLAGYYTGELFF. The CDR3 nucleotides are TGCGCCAGCAGCTCGGGACTAGCGGGATATTACACCGGGGAGCTGTTTTTT.

The chain has TRBV3-1 and TRBJ2-7; D is uncertain. Per germline, CDR1 LGHDT and CDR2 YNNKEL (reference sequence). The CDR3 sequence is 15 residues long. V dropped 3 bases and J dropped 3 bases, with 15 bases sitting between them. This CDR3 is CASSQTTILHYEQYF. The CDR3 DNA sequence: TGTGCCAGCAGCCAGACGACGATTTTACACTACGAGCAGTACTTC.

This clonotype occurred many times. The chain carries TRBV28 and TRBJ1-1, with D possibly matching TRBD1 (5 bases). Trimming left V 3 bases short and J 0 bases short, with 14 bases between. Germline V CDR1 and CDR2: MDHEN, SYDVKM. The CDR3 is 16 residues long. The CDR3 is CASSFHRSGLNTEAFF. The CDR3 nucleotides are TGTGCCAGCAGTTTTCACAGATCGGGGCTGAACACTGAAGCTTTCTTT.

This clonotype was picked up a small number of times. The V gene is TRBV5-5, the J gene TRBJ2-3; 10 bases are shared with TRBD2. This CDR3 contains 16 residues. CDR1 SGHKS and CDR2 YYEKEE come from the germline V gene (reference sequence). The V and J ends lost 0 bases and 10 bases, in that order; junction bases with no gene match: 11. The CDR3 loop reads CASSLGPSGGHTPQYF. The CDR3 nucleotides read TGTGCCAGCAGCTTGGGGCCTAGCGGGGGCCATACACCGCAGTATTTT.

This clonotype appeared many times. The chain couples TRBV5-1 to TRBJ1-1; a weak D match, TRBD1 (5 bases). V gave up 0 bases and J gave up 0 bases, with 9 bases separating them. Looked up from germline, CDR1 is SGHRS and CDR2 is YFSETQ. The length of the CDR3 is 15 residues. The DNA for the CDR3 is TGCGCCAGCAGCTTGGCCAGGGTTATGAACACTGAAGCTTTCTTT. Translating gives CASSLARVMNTEAFF.

This clonotype was observed at least ten times. The CDR3 sequence is CASSFMVSNQPQHF. The CDR3 bases are TGTGCCAGCAGTTTTATGGTTAGCAATCAGCCCCAGCATTTT. This rearrangement joins TRBV12-3 or TRBV12-4 to TRBJ1-5; D remains unclear. CDR3 length: 14 residues. Trimming left V 3 bases short and J 0 bases short, with 6 bases between.

Many counts were recorded for this clonotype. The chain employs TRBV7-2 and TRBJ1-5; D possibly corresponds to TRBD1 (5 bases). CDR1 and CDR2 from the germline V gene are SGHTA and FQGNSA. This CDR3 is 14 amino acids long. V lost 1 base to trimming and J lost 6 bases, with 10 bases between them. In DNA, the CDR3 is TGTGCCAGCAGCTTAGACGCTCAGGGTCAGCCCCAGCATTTT. It is translated as CASSLDAQGQPQHF.

This clonotype appeared many times. The CDR3 DNA follows: TGTGCCAGCAGAGTTATGGCGGGGGGGCCTGGAGTGTTCTTC. This translates into CASRVMAGGPGVFF. The chain couples TRBV12-3 or TRBV12-4 to TRBJ2-1, with 9 bases lining up with TRBD2. Losses at the gene ends were 6 bases for V and 15 bases for J; bases not matched to a gene: 15. This CDR3 is 14 amino acids long.

V gene TRBV20-1 combines with J gene TRBJ1-4; 9 bases agree with TRBD1. The CDR3 loop spans 16 amino acids. Germline CDR1 reads DFQATT; CDR2 reads SNEGSKA (reference sequence). The J segment lost 3 bases and the V segment lost 3 bases, leaving 8 bases of the junction unmatched. Here the CDR3 DNA reads TGCAGTGCTAGCCCCAGGACAGGGGTTGCTAATGAAAAACTGTTTTTT. It is translated as CSASPRTGVANEKLFF.

The CDR3 region is CASSTGGAGANVLTF. In DNA form, the CDR3 reads TGTGCCAGCAGTACAGGGGGCGCCGGGGCCAACGTCCTGACTTTC. The chain employs TRBV28 and TRBJ2-6; the match to TRBD1 covers 9 bases. Unmatched junction bases numbered 3, after V lost 5 bases and J lost 4 bases. CDR1 is MDHEN, CDR2 SYDVKM, per germline. The CDR3 is 15 amino acids.

This clonotype occurred a few times. V is TRBV29-1 and J is TRBJ1-2; D possibly corresponds to TRBD1 (6 bases). Looked up from germline, CDR1 is SQVTM and CDR2 is ANQGSEA. V was pared by 7 bases and J by 5 bases, with 17 bases between. The CDR3 runs to 13 residues. The CDR3 DNA reads TGCAGCGACGCGGGAGGGGGGGGTTATGGCTACACCTTC. As protein: CSDAGGGGYGYTF.

This clonotype was picked up many times. The rearrangement uses TRBV19 and TRBJ2-2, with D unresolved. The CDR3 has 13 residues. Germline V lookup: CDR1 LNHDA, CDR2 SQIVND (reference sequence). Trimming removed 4 bases at V and 9 bases at J, with 12 bases between. CDR3 nucleotides: TGTGCCAGTAGTAAGGACCTCTCGCGGGAGCTGTTTTTT. It codes for CASSKDLSRELFF.

This clonotype was detected ten times or more. V usage is TRBV5-1 and J usage is TRBJ2-3; D unresolved. V lost 0 bases, J lost 4 bases, and 9 bases lay in between. Germline CDR1 is SGHRS and CDR2 is YFSETQ. The CDR3 runs 14 residues. DNA of the CDR3: TGCGCCAGCAGCTTGGAGACTCGCGCAGATACGCAGTATTTT. Protein: CASSLETRADTQYF.

This clonotype was seen more than once but under ten times. The chain uses TRBV9 and TRBJ2-5, with 7 bases that match TRBD2. Germline lookup yields CDR1 SGDLS and CDR2 YYNGEE. V lost 0 bases, J lost 4 bases, and 6 bases stayed unmatched. CDR3 length: 15 amino acids. The chain's CDR3 is CASSVDEGLGETQYF. The CDR3 DNA is TGTGCCAGCAGCGTAGACGAAGGACTAGGAGAGACCCAGTACTTC.

This clonotype came up many times. The chain employs TRBV5-1 and TRBJ2-1; 10 positions agree with TRBD2. CDR1 is SGHRS, CDR2 YFSETQ, per germline. The CDR3 covers 15 residues. The ends lost 2 bases at V and 8 bases at J; junction bases unmatched: 7. The CDR3 loop is CASSFGAGGPYEQFF. The CDR3 coding sequence is TGCGCCAGCAGCTTCGGAGCGGGAGGGCCGTATGAGCAGTTCTTC.

This clonotype has ten or more counts. V and J are TRBV4-1 and TRBJ1-2; no clear D. Germline CDR1 and CDR2: MGHRA and YSYEKL. Trimming left V 4 bases short and J 0 bases short, with 12 bases between. The CDR3 contains 15 residues. Written as DNA, the CDR3 is TGCGCCAGCAGCCCCTCGGCACACGCTAACTATGGCTACACCTTC. Its translation: CASSPSAHANYGYTF.

In its sample, this clonotype was seen many times. The chain is built from TRBV24-1 and TRBJ2-2; D not resolved. The CDR3 runs to 13 residues. The germline gives CDR1 KGHDR, CDR2 SFDVKD. V was trimmed by 4 bases and J by 5 bases, leaving 7 bases between them. The CDR3 sequence: CATSEHITGELFF. CDR3 coding DNA: TGTGCCACCAGTGAACATATTACCGGGGAGCTGTTTTTT.

This clonotype turned up a few times. This rearrangement joins TRBV2 to TRBJ1-5; D is uncertain. The CDR3 runs to 15 residues. V was clipped by 7 bases and J by 3 bases, with 16 bases between them. The germline CDR1 and CDR2 sequences are SNHLY and FYNNEI. The CDR3 DNA reads TGTGCCAGCACCCTGCACAGCCTGAACAATCAGCCCCAGCATTTT. The encoded protein is CASTLHSLNNQPQHF.